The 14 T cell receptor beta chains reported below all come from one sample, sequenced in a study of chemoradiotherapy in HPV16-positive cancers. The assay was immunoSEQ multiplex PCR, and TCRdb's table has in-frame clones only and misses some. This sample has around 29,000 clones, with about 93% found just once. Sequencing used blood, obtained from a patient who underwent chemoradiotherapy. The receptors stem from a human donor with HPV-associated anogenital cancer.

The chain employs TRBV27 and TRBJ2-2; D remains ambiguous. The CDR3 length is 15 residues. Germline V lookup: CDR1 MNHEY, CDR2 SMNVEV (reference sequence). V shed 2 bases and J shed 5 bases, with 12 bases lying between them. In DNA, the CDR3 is TGTGCCAGCAGTTTACGGTCGTTGGGGACCGGGGAGCTGTTTTTT. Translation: CASSLRSLGTGELFF.

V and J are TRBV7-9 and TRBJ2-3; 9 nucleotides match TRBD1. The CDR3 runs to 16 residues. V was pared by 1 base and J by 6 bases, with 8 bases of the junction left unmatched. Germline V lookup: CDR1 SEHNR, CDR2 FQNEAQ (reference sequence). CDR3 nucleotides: TGTGCCAGCAGCTTAGGAGACAGGGGGAATAGTGATACGCAGTATTTT. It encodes CASSLGDRGNSDTQYF.

CDR3 region: CASSLRFGLAGNNEQFF. CDR3 sequence (DNA): TGTGCCAGCAGCTTACGTTTCGGGCTAGCGGGAAACAATGAGCAGTTCTTC. The chain employs TRBV7-2 and TRBJ2-1; 9 nucleotides match TRBD2. V was clipped by 2 bases and J by 5 bases; unmatched bases: 10. Germline values: CDR1 SGHTA, CDR2 FQGNSA. This CDR3 has 17 residues.

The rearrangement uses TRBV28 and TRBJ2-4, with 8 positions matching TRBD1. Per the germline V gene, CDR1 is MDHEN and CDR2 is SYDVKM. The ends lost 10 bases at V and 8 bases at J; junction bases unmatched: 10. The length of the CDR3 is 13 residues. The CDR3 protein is CAISRQGADIQYF. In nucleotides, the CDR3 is TGTGCCATATCTCGGCAGGGGGCGGACATTCAGTACTTC.

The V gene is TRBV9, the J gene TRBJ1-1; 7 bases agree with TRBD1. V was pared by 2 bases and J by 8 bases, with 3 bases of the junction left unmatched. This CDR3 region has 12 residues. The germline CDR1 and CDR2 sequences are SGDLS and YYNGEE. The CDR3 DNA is TGTGCCAGCAGCGTCTGGACAGGCGAAGCTTTCTTT. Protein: CASSVWTGEAFF. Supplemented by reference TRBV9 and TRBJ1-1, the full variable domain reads DSGVTQTPKHLITATGQRVTLRCSPRSGDLSVYWYQQSLDQGLQFLIQYYNGEERAKGNILERFSAQQFPDLHSELNLSSLELGDSALYFCASSVWTGEAFFGQGTRLTVV.

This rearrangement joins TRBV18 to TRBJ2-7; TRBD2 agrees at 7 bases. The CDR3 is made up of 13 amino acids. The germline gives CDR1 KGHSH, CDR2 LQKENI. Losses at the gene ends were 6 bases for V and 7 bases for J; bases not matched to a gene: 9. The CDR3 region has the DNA TGTGCCAGCTCCGCGGGGGAGGCGCGGGAGCAGTACTTC. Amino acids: CASSAGEAREQYF. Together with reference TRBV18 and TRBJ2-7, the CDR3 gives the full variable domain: NAGVMQNPRHLVRRRGQEARLRCSPMKGHSHVYWYRQLPEEGLKFMVYLQKENIIDESGMPKERFSAEFPKEGPSILRIQQVVRGDSAAYFCASSAGEAREQYFGPGTRLTVT.

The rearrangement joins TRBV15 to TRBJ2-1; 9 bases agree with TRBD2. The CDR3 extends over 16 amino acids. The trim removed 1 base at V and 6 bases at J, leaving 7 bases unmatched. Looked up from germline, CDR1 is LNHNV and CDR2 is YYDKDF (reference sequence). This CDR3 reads CATSRGRSGSINEQFF. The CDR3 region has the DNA TGTGCCACCAGCAGAGGGCGTAGCGGGAGCATCAATGAGCAGTTCTTC.

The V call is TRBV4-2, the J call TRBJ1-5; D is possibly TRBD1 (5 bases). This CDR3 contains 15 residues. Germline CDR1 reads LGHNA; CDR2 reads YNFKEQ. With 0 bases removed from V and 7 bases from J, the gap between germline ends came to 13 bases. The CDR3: CASSQDQGNDQPQHF. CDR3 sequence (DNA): TGTGCCAGCAGCCAAGACCAGGGCAACGACCAGCCCCAGCATTTT.

CDR3 residues: CASSTDRGSEQYF. DNA of the CDR3: TGTGCCAGCAGCACGGACAGGGGGTCCGAGCAGTACTTC. The rearrangement joins TRBV7-8 to TRBJ2-7, with 10 bases aligning to TRBD1. CDR1 and CDR2 (germline): SGHVS, FQNEAQ. This CDR3 comprises 13 residues. V lost 5 bases and J lost 6; bases outside the gene matches: 4.

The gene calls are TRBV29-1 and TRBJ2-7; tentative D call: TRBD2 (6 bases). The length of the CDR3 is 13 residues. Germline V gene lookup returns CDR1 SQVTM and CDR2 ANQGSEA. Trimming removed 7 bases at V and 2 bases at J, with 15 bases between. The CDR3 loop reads CSAAPGLTYEQYF. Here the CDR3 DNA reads TGCAGCGCTGCTCCGGGACTTACCTACGAGCAGTACTTC.

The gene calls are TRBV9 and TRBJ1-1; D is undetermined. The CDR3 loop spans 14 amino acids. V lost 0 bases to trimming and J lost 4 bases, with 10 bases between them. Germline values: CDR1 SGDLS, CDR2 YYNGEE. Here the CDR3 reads CASSVGPTGTEAFF. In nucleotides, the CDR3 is TGTGCCAGCAGCGTAGGGCCGACGGGCACTGAAGCTTTCTTT.

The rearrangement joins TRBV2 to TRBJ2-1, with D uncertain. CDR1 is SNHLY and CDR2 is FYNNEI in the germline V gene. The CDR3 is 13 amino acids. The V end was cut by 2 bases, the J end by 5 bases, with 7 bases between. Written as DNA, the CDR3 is TGTGCCAGCAGTGAACTTGGAGACAATGAGCAGTTCTTC. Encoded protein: CASSELGDNEQFF.

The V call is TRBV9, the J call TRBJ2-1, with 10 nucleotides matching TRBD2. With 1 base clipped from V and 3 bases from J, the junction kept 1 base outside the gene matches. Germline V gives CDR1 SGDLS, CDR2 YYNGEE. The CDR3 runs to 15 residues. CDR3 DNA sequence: TGTGCCAGCAGCGTACTAGCGGGAGACTACAATGAGCAGTTCTTC. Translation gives CASSVLAGDYNEQFF.

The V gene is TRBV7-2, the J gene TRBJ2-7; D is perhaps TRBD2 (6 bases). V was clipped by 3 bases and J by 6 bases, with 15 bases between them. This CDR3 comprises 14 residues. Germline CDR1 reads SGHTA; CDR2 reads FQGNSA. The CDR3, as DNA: TGTGCCAGCAGCTTGCTGGGCGGGGCCGGCGAGCAGTACTTC. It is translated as CASSLLGGAGEQYF.